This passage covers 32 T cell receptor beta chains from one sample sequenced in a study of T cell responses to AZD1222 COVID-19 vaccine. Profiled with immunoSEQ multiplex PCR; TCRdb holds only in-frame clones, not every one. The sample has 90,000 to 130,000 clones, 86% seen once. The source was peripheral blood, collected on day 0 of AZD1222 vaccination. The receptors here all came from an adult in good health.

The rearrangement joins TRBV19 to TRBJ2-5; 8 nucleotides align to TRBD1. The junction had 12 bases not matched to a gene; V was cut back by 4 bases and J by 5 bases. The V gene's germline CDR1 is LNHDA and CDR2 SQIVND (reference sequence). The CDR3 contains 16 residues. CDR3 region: CASSTNTPRGRETQYF. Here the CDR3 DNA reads TGTGCCAGTAGTACCAATACTCCCAGGGGGCGTGAGACCCAGTACTTC.

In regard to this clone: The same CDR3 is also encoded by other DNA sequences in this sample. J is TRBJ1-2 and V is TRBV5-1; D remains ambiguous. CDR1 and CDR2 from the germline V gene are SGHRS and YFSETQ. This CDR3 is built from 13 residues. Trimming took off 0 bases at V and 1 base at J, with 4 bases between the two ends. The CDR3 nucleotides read TGCGCCAGCAGCTTGGAAATTAACTATGGCTACACCTTC. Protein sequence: CASSLEINYGYTF.

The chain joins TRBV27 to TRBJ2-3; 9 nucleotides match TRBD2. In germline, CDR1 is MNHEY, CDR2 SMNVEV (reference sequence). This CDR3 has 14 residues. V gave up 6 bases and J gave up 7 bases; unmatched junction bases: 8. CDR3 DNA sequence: TGTGCCAGCAGACGAGCGGGGGGACAACATACGCAGTATTTT. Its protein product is CASRRAGGQHTQYF.

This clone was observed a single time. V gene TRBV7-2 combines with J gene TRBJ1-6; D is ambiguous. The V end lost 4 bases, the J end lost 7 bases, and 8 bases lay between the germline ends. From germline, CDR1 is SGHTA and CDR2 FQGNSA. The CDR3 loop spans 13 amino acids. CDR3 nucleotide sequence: TGTGCCAGCAGCTCCATTTTAAATTCACCCCTCCACTTT. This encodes CASSSILNSPLHF.

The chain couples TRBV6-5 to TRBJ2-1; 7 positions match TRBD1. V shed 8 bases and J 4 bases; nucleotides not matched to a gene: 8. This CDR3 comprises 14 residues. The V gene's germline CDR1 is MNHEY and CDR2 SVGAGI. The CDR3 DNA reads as TGTGCCAGCGCCCTAGGGACAGTTTACAATGAGCAGTTCTTC. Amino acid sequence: CASALGTVYNEQFF.

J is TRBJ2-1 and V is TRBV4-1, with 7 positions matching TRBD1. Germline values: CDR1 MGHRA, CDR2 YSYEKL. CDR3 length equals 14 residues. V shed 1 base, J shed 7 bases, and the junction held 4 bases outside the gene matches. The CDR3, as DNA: TGCGCCAGCAGCCAAGCCGGGACAGAGAATGAGCAGTTCTTC. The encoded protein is CASSQAGTENEQFF.

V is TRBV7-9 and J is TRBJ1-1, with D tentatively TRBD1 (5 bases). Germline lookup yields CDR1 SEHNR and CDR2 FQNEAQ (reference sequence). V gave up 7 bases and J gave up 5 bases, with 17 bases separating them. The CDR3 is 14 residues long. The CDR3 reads CASTPSGGRTEAFF. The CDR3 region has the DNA TGTGCCAGCACCCCTTCGGGGGGGAGGACTGAAGCTTTCTTT.

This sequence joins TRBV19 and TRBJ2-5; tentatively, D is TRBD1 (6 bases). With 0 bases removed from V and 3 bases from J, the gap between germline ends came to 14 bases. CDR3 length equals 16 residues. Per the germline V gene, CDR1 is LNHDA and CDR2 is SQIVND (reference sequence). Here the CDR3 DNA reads TGTGCCAGTAGTATAGACCACTCGGGACAAAAAGAGACCCAGTACTTC. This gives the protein CASSIDHSGQKETQYF.

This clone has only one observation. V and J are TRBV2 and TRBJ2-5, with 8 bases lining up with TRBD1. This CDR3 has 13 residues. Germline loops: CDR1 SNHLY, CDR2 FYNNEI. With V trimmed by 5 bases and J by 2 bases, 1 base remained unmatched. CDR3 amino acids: CASSRQGQETQYF. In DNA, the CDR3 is TGTGCCAGCAGTCGACAGGGGCAAGAGACCCAGTACTTC.

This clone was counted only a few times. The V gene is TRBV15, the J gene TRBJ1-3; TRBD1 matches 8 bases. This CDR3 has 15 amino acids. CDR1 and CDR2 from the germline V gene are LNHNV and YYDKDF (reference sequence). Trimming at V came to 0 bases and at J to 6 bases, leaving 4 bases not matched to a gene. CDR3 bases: TGTGCCACCAGCAGAGACGGACAGGGAAAAAACACCATATATTTT. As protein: CATSRDGQGKNTIYF.

CDR3 in DNA: TGTGCCAGCAGAGCCGACAGCACACTCTCCTACGAGCAGTACTTC. It is translated as CASRADSTLSYEQYF. The V gene is TRBV6-1, the J gene TRBJ2-7; D may be TRBD1 (5 bases). CDR1 is MNHNS and CDR2 is SASEGT in the germline V gene. Trimming removed 6 bases at V and 0 bases at J, with 15 bases between. The CDR3 runs 15 residues.

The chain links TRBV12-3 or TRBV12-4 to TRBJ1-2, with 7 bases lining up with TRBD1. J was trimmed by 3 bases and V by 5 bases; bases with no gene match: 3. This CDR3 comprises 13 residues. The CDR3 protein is CASSQGEDYGYTF. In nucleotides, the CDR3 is TGTGCCAGCAGTCAGGGGGAAGACTATGGCTACACCTTC.

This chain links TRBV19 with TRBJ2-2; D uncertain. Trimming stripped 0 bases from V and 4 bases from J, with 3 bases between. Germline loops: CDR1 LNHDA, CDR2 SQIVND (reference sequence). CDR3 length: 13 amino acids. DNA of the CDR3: TGTGCCAGTAGTATAGATCCCACCGGGGAGCTGTTTTTT. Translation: CASSIDPTGELFF.

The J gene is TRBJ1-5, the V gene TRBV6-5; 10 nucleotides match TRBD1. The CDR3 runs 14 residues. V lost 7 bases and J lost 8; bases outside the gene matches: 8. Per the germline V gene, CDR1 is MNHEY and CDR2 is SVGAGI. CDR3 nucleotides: TGTGCCAGCACCAGACAGGGGGCAGCGGAGCCCCAGCATTTT. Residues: CASTRQGAAEPQHF.

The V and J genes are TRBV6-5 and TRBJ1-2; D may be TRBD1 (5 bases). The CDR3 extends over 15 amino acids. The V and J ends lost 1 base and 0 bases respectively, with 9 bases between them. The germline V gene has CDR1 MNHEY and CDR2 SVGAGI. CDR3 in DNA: TGTGCCAGCAGTTACTTGGGACGGTCTAACTATGGCTACACCTTC. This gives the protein CASSYLGRSNYGYTF.

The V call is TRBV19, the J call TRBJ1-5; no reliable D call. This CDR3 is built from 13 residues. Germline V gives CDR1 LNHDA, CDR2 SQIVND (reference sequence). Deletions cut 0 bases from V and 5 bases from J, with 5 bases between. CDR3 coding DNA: TGTGCCAGTAGTATAGACACAGATCAGCCCCAGCATTTT. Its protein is CASSIDTDQPQHF.

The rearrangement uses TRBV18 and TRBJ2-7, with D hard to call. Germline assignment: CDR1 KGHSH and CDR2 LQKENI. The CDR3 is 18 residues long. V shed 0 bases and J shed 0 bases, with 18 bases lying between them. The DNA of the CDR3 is TGTGCCAGCTCACCACCGGAAGTATGGGGTAGGAGCTCCTACGAGCAGTACTTC. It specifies CASSPPEVWGRSSYEQYF. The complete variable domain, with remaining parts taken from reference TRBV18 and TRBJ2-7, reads NAGVMQNPRHLVRRRGQEARLRCSPMKGHSHVYWYRQLPEEGLKFMVYLQKENIIDESGMPKERFSAEFPKEGPSILRIQQVVRGDSAAYFCASSPPEVWGRSSYEQYFGPGTRLTVT.

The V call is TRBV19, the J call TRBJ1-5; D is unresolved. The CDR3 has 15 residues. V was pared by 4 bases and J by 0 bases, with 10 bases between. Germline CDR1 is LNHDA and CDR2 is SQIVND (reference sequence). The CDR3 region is CASSNSGPSNQPQHF. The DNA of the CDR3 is TGTGCCAGTAGTAATTCCGGCCCTAGCAATCAGCCCCAGCATTTT.

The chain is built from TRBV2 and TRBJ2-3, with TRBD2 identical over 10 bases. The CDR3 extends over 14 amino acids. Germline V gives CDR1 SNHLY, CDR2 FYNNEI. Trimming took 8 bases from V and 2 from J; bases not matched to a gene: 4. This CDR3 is CASAGLANTDTQYF. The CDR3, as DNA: TGTGCCAGCGCGGGACTAGCGAACACAGATACGCAGTATTTT.

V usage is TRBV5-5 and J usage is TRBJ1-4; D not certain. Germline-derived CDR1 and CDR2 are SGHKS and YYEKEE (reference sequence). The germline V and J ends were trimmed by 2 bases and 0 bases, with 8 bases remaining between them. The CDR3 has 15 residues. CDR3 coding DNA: TGTGCCAGCAGCTTATTGAGAGCAACTAATGAAAAACTGTTTTTT. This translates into CASSLLRATNEKLFF.

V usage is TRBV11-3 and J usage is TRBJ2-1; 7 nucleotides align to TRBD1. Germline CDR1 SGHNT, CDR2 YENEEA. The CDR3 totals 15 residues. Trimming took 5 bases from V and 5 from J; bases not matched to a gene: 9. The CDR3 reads CASSRGTGADNEQFF. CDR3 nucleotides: TGTGCCAGCAGCCGAGGCACAGGGGCGGACAATGAGCAGTTCTTC.

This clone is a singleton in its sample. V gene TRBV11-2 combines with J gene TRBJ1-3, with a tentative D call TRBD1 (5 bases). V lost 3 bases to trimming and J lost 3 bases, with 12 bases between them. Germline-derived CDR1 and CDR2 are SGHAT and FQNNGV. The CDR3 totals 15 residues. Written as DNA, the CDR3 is TGTGCCAGCAGCTTCCGGCAGGGAATTGGAAACACCATATATTTT. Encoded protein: CASSFRQGIGNTIYF. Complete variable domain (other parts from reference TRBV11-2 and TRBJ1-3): EAGVAQSPRYKIIEKRQSVAFWCNPISGHATLYWYQQILGQGPKLLIQFQNNGVVDDSQLPKDRFSAERLKGVDSTLKIQPAKLEDSAVYLCASSFRQGIGNTIYFGEGSWLTVV.

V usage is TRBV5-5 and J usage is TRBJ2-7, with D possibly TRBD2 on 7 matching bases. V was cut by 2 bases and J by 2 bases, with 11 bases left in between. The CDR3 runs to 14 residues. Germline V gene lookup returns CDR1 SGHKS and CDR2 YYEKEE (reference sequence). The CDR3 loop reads CASSFGGAPYEQYF. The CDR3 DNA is TGTGCCAGCAGCTTTGGGGGGGCTCCCTACGAGCAGTACTTC. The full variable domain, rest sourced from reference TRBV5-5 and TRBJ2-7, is DAGVTQSPTHLIKTRGQQVTLRCSPISGHKSVSWYQQVLGQGPQFIFQYYEKEERGRGNFPDRFSARQFPNYSSELNVNALLLGDSALYLCASSFGGAPYEQYFGPGTRLTVT.

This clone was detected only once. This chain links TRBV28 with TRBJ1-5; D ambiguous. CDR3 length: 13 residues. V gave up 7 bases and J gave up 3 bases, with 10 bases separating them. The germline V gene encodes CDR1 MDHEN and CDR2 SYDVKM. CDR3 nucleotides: TGTGCCAGCATACCAGAGAACAATCAGCCCCAGCATTTT. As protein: CASIPENNQPQHF.

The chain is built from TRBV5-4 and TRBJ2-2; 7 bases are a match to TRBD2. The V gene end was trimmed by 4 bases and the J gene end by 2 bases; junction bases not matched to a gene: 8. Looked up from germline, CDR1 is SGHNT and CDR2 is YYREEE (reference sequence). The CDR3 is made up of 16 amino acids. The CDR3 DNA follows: TGTGCCAGCAGCACCTTGGCGGGGGTCAACACCGGGGAGCTGTTTTTT. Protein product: CASSTLAGVNTGELFF.

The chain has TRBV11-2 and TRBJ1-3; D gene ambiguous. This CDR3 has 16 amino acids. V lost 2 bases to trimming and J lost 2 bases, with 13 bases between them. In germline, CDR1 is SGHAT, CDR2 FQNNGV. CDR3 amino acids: CASSLTSAEAGNTIYF. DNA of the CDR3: TGTGCCAGCAGCTTAACGTCAGCAGAGGCTGGAAACACCATATATTTT.

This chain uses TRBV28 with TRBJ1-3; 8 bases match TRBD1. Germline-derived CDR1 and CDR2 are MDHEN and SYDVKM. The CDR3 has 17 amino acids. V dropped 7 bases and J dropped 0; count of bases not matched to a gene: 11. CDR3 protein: CASNFGGQVDSGNTIYF. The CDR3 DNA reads TGTGCCAGCAACTTCGGGGGACAGGTCGACTCTGGAAACACCATATATTTT.

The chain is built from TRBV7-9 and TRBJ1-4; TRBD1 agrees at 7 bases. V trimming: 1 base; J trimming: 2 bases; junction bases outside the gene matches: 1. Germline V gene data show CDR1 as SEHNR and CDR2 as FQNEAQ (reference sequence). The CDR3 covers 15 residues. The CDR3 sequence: CASSLVTGTNEKLFF. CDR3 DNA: TGTGCCAGCAGCTTAGTGACAGGGACTAATGAAAAACTGTTTTTT.

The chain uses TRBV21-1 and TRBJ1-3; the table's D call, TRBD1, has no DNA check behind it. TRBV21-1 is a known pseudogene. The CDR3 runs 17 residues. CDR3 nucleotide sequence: TGTGCCAGCAGCATAGTTCCGGGACAGTCAGGAGGAAACACCATATATTTT. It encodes CASSIVPGQSGGNTIYF.

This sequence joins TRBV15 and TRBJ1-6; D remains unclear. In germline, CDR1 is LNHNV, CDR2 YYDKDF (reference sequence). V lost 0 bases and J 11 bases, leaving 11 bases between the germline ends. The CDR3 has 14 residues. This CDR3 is CATSRDRYGAPLHF. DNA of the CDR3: TGTGCCACCAGCAGAGATCGGTACGGGGCACCCCTCCACTTT.

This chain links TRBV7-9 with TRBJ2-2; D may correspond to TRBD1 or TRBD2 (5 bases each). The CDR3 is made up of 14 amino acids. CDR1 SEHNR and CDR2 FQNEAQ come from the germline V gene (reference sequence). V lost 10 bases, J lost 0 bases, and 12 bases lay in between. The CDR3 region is CATRDAANTGELFF. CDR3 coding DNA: TGTGCCACCCGGGACGCCGCGAACACCGGGGAGCTGTTTTTT.

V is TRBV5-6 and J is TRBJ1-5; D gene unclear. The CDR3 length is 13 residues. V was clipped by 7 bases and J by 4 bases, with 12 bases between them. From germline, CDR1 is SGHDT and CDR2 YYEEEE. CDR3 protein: CASGRKNNQPQHF. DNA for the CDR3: TGTGCCAGCGGGCGCAAAAATAATCAGCCCCAGCATTTT.